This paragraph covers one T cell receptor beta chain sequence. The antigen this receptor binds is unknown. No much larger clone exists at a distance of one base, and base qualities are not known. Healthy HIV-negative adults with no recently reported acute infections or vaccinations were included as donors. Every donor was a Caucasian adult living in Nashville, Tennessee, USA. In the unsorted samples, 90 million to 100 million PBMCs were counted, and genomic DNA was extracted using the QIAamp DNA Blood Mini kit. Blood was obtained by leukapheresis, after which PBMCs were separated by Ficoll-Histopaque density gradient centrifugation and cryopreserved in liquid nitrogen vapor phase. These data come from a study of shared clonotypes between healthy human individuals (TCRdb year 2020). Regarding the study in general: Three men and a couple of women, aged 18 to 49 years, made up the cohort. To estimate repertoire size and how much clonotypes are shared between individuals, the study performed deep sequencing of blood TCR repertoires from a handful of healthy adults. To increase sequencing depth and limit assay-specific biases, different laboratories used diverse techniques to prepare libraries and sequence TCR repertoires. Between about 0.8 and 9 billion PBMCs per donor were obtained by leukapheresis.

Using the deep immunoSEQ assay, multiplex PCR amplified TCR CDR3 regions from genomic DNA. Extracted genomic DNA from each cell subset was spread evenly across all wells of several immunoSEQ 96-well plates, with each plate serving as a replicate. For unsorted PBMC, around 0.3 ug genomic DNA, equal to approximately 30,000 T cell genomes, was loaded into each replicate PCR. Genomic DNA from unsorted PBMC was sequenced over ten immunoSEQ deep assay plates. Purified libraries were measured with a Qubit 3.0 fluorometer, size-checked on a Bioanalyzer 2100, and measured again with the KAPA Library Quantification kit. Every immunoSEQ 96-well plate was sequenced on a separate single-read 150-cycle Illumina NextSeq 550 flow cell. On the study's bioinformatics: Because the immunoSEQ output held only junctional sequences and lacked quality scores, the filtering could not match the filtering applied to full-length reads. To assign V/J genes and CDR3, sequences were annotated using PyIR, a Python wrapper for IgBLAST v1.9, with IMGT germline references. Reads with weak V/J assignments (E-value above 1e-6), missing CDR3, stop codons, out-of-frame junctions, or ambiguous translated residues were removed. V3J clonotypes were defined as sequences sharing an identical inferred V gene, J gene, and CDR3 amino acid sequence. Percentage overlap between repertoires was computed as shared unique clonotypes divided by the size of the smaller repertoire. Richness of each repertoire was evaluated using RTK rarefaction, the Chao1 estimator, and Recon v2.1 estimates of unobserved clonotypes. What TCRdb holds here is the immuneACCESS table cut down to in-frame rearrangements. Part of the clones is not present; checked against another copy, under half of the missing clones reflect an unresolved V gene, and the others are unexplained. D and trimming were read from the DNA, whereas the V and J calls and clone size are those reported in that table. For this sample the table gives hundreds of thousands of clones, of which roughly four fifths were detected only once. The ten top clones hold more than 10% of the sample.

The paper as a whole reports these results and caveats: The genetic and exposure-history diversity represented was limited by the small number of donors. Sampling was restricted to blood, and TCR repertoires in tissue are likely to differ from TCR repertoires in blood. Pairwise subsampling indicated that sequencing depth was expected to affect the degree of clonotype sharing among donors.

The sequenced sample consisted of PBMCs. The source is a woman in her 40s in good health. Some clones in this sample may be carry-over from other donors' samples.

The sequenced DNA is TGTGCTTCCAGACTAGCGGGACCTTCCTACGAGCAGTACTTC. It encodes CASRLAGPSYEQYF. The sequence joins TRBV7-8 to TRBJ2-7; 11 central bases correspond to TRBD2. Counted from cysteine to phenylalanine, this CDR3 has 14 amino acids. The sequence is cut down to CDR3 DNA, 42 bases in frame from base 1. CDR1 and CDR2 were assigned from the germline V gene as SGHVS and FQNEAQ.